These 24 T cell receptor beta chains were all obtained from the same sample, sequenced in a study of T cell responses to AZD1222 COVID-19 vaccine. Sequenced by immunoSEQ multiplex PCR; TCRdb stores in-frame clones only, minus some. The sample has about 120,000 clones; 88% are singletons. Sequenced here: peripheral blood, sampled on day 0 of AZD1222 vaccination. These receptors were collected from an adult in good health.

The chain links TRBV5-6 to TRBJ2-7; TRBD1 matches at 11 bases. V lost 4 bases to trimming and J lost 4 bases; unmatched junction nucleotides: 4. Germline V gene data show CDR1 as SGHDT and CDR2 as YYEEEE. This CDR3 contains 14 residues. CDR3 protein: CASSLRDRGYEQYF. In DNA, the CDR3 is TGTGCCAGCAGCCTCCGGGACAGGGGGTACGAGCAGTACTTC.

J is TRBJ2-1 and V is TRBV5-1; D gene uncertain. CDR1 is SGHRS and CDR2 is YFSETQ in the germline V gene. V dropped 0 bases and J dropped 7 bases, with 5 bases sitting between them. CDR3 length: 12 residues. The CDR3 nucleotides read TGCGCCAGCAGCTTGGAAGGGAATGAGCAGTTCTTC. Amino acid sequence: CASSLEGNEQFF.

A remark on this clone: Different DNA sequences within this sample yield the same CDR3. This chain connects TRBV12-3 or TRBV12-4 to TRBJ1-1, with D hard to call. Trimming took off 1 base at V and 1 base at J, with 4 bases between the two ends. The CDR3 runs 13 residues. CDR3 protein: CASSLGGNTEAFF. As DNA, the CDR3 is TGTGCCAGCAGTTTAGGTGGGAACACTGAAGCTTTCTTT.

The chain combines TRBV28 with TRBJ1-2, with TRBD1 as a possible D gene (5 bases). The CDR3 spans 13 residues. V lost 6 bases and J lost 7, with 15 bases in between. The V gene's germline CDR1 is MDHEN and CDR2 SYDVKM. This chain's CDR3 is CASSWGREGGYTF. In nucleotides, the CDR3 is TGTGCCAGCAGCTGGGGACGTGAGGGTGGCTACACCTTC.

The genes are TRBV18 and TRBJ2-3; the match to TRBD2 covers 9 bases. This CDR3 has 17 amino acids. The V and J ends lost 3 bases and 5 bases, in that order; junction bases with no gene match: 12. Germline V gives CDR1 KGHSH, CDR2 LQKENI. This CDR3 is CASSPFSWRGGRDTQYF. CDR3 bases: TGTGCCAGCTCACCCTTTAGTTGGCGGGGGGGCCGAGATACGCAGTATTTT.

The J gene is TRBJ1-4, the V gene TRBV29-1; D is uncertain. V lost 6 bases, J lost 5 bases, and 16 bases lay in between. Germline-derived CDR1 and CDR2 are SQVTM and ANQGSEA. This CDR3 has 14 residues. Here the CDR3 DNA reads TGCAGCGTGTCTTTGACGGGTGGGAATGAAAAACTGTTTTTT. Translated: CSVSLTGGNEKLFF. Combining the CDR3 with reference TRBV29-1 and TRBJ1-4 gives the whole variable domain SAVISQKPSRDICQRGTSLTIQCQVDSQVTMMFWYRQQPGQSLTLIATANQGSEATYESGFVIDKFPISRPNLTFSTLTVSNMSPEDSSIYLCSVSLTGGNEKLFFGSGTQLSVL.

The chain has TRBV4-2 and TRBJ2-3; maybe TRBD2 (5 bases). The length of the CDR3 is 15 residues. CDR1 LGHNA and CDR2 YNFKEQ come from the germline V gene. V gave up 1 base and J gave up 1 base, with 9 bases separating them. DNA for the CDR3: TGTGCCAGCAGCCAAGGGTCCGGGGGCACAGATACGCAGTATTTT. Protein: CASSQGSGGTDTQYF.

DNA of the CDR3: TGTGCTAGTGGTATACAGGGGGCTGAAGCTTTCTTT. The encoded protein is CASGIQGAEAFF. The J gene is TRBJ1-1, the V gene TRBV12-5; 8 bases fit TRBD1. The CDR3 spans 12 residues. V lost 5 bases to trimming and J lost 6 bases; unmatched junction nucleotides: 2. CDR1 and CDR2 (germline): LGHNT, FRNRAP.

The chain joins TRBV2 to TRBJ1-3, with TRBD1 matching 7 bases. The V segment lost 6 bases and the J segment 4 bases; nucleotides outside the gene matches: 0. The CDR3 runs to 12 residues. The germline gives CDR1 SNHLY, CDR2 FYNNEI. This chain's CDR3 is CASRDRGNTIYF. CDR3 nucleotide sequence: TGTGCCAGCAGGGACAGGGGAAACACCATATATTTT. The full variable domain, rest sourced from reference TRBV2 and TRBJ1-3, is EPEVTQTPSHQVTQMGQEVILRCVPISNHLYFYWYRQILGQKVEFLVSFYNNEISEKSEIFDDQFSVERPDGSNFTLKIRSTKLEDSAMYFCASRDRGNTIYFGEGSWLTVV.

The chain is built from TRBV7-8 and TRBJ2-1; 7 bases match TRBD2. The germline CDR1 and CDR2 sequences are SGHVS and FQNEAQ. The junction had 10 bases not matched to a gene; V was cut back by 5 bases and J by 0 bases. The CDR3 length is 17 residues. CDR3 residues: CASSATPRDYSYNEQFF. In nucleotides, the CDR3 is TGTGCCAGCAGCGCCACTCCCCGGGACTACTCCTACAATGAGCAGTTCTTC.

This chain uses TRBV5-1 with TRBJ1-1; no clear D. CDR3 length: 18 amino acids. V was shortened by 3 bases and J by 0 bases, with 21 bases between the two germline ends. Germline CDR1 is SGHRS and CDR2 is YFSETQ. The CDR3 is CASSSPPRAYGLNTEAFF. The CDR3 DNA reads TGCGCCAGCAGCTCCCCGCCGAGGGCCTACGGGTTGAACACTGAAGCTTTCTTT. Combining the CDR3 with reference TRBV5-1 and TRBJ1-1 gives the whole variable domain KAGVTQTPRYLIKTRGQQVTLSCSPISGHRSVSWYQQTPGQGLQFLFEYFSETQRNKGNFPGRFSGRQFSNSRSEMNVSTLELGDSALYLCASSSPPRAYGLNTEAFFGQGTRLTVV.

V is TRBV5-1 and J is TRBJ1-6; 12 bases align to TRBD1. The J segment lost 7 bases and the V segment lost 3 bases, leaving 2 bases of the junction unmatched. CDR1 SGHRS and CDR2 YFSETQ come from the germline V gene. The CDR3 totals 15 residues. Written as DNA, the CDR3 is TGCGCCAGCAGCTGGGGACAGGGGGCCAATTCACCCCTCCACTTT. It yields the protein CASSWGQGANSPLHF.

This clone was seen once. This chain links TRBV19 with TRBJ2-3, with D unclear. The length of the CDR3 is 15 residues. V gave up 5 bases and J gave up 0 bases, with 12 bases separating them. Germline-derived CDR1 and CDR2 are LNHDA and SQIVND (reference sequence). This chain's CDR3 is CASSFPTESTDTQYF. CDR3 coding DNA: TGTGCCAGTAGTTTCCCGACCGAAAGCACAGATACGCAGTATTTT.

V and J are TRBV14 and TRBJ2-2, with unresolved D. The CDR3 is 13 amino acids. The germline CDR1 and CDR2 sequences are SGHDN and FVKESK. The germline V and J ends were trimmed by 1 base and 4 bases, with 4 bases remaining between them. CDR3 in DNA: TGTGCCAGCAGCCAAGGGCTCACCGGGGAGCTGTTTTTT. This gives the protein CASSQGLTGELFF.

The gene calls are TRBV15 and TRBJ1-2; no clear D. Trimming stripped 1 base from V and 7 bases from J, with 10 bases between. Germline V gene lookup returns CDR1 LNHNV and CDR2 YYDKDF (reference sequence). The CDR3 is made up of 13 amino acids. The CDR3 loop is CATSRGAGTGYTF. In nucleotides, the CDR3 is TGTGCCACCAGCAGAGGGGCAGGAACTGGCTACACCTTC.

The chain couples TRBV19 to TRBJ1-5; D unclear. V was pared by 4 bases and J by 1 base, with 14 bases between. The germline V gene encodes CDR1 LNHDA and CDR2 SQIVND (reference sequence). This CDR3 is 16 amino acids long. The CDR3 nucleotides are TGTGCCAGTAGTACCCCGGACCAAGGGAGCAATCAGCCCCAGCATTTT. As protein: CASSTPDQGSNQPQHF.

The CDR3, as DNA: TGCGCCAGCAGCTTGGGCGCTAGCGGGGGTGATACGCAGTATTTT. Amino acids: CASSLGASGGDTQYF. V is TRBV5-1 and J is TRBJ2-3; TRBD2 matches at 10 bases. This CDR3 contains 15 residues. CDR1 SGHRS and CDR2 YFSETQ come from the germline V gene. J gave up 6 bases and V 0 bases, and 4 bases lay outside the gene matches. The whole variable domain, remainder taken from reference TRBV5-1 and TRBJ2-3, is KAGVTQTPRYLIKTRGQQVTLSCSPISGHRSVSWYQQTPGQGLQFLFEYFSETQRNKGNFPGRFSGRQFSNSRSEMNVSTLELGDSALYLCASSLGASGGDTQYFGPGTRLTVL.

The CDR3 DNA is TGTGCCAGCAGCTCAACAGGGTACGCCGGGGAGCTGTTTTTT. Translating it yields CASSSTGYAGELFF. The chain carries TRBV11-3 and TRBJ2-2; maybe TRBD1 (6 bases). The CDR3 is made up of 14 amino acids. Germline V gene sequence: CDR1 SGHNT, CDR2 YENEEA. Between the trimmed V and J ends, which lost 4 bases and 6 bases, there was a span of 12 bases.

This chain connects TRBV27 to TRBJ2-7, with 7 bases aligning to TRBD2. The V gene end was trimmed by 6 bases and the J gene end by 0 bases; junction bases not matched to a gene: 11. The CDR3 extends over 16 amino acids. Germline values: CDR1 MNHEY, CDR2 SMNVEV (reference sequence). CDR3 sequence (DNA): TGTGCCAGCAGCCGGGACTATTCTTTAAGCTCCTACGAGCAGTACTTC. Translating gives CASSRDYSLSSYEQYF.

This clone was seen once. The rearrangement joins TRBV7-3 to TRBJ2-5; possibly TRBD1 for D (5 bases). The CDR3 extends over 14 amino acids. Per the germline V gene, CDR1 is SGHTA and CDR2 is FQGTGA. V was cut by 1 base and J by 4 bases, with 10 bases left in between. CDR3 sequence: CASSLNSGAETQYF. CDR3 DNA: TGTGCCAGCAGCTTAAATTCTGGGGCAGAGACCCAGTACTTC.

This sequence joins TRBV9 and TRBJ1-2; weak D call: TRBD1 (5 bases). Germline V gene lookup returns CDR1 SGDLS and CDR2 YYNGEE. Trimming removed 3 bases from V and 8 bases from J, with 17 bases in between. The length of the CDR3 is 14 residues. CDR3 protein: CASSGLRDAGGYTF. The CDR3 coding sequence is TGTGCCAGCAGCGGCCTCCGGGACGCCGGGGGCTACACCTTC.

The CDR3 sequence: CASSLGQDLFSDTQYF. As DNA, the CDR3 is TGCGCCAGCAGCTTGGGACAGGACCTTTTCTCGGATACGCAGTATTTT. The chain links TRBV5-1 to TRBJ2-3; TRBD1 might be the D (6 bases). Germline V gene lookup returns CDR1 SGHRS and CDR2 YFSETQ. V shed 0 bases and J shed 6 bases, with 17 bases lying between them. CDR3 length equals 16 residues.

The V call is TRBV18, the J call TRBJ2-3; D is unclear. The CDR3 has 16 amino acids. The germline CDR1 and CDR2 sequences are KGHSH and LQKENI. Between the trimmed V and J ends, which lost 1 base and 3 bases, there was a span of 14 bases. DNA for the CDR3: TGTGCCAGCTCACCACGCCGAGCAGAGCAGACAGATACGCAGTATTTT. Its protein is CASSPRRAEQTDTQYF.

As concerns this clone: One junction end does not reproduce the germline sequence, and a read error may be involved. This rearrangement joins TRBV4-2 to TRBJ2-2; D possibly matches TRBD1 or TRBD2 (7 bases each). Germline values: CDR1 LGHNA, CDR2 YNFKEQ. The length of the CDR3 is 16 residues. The CDR3 nucleotides read TGTCCCAGCACCCAAGCCAGGGGGGGGTTGGCCGGGGAGCTGTTTTTT. This sequence encodes CPSTQARGGLAGELFF.